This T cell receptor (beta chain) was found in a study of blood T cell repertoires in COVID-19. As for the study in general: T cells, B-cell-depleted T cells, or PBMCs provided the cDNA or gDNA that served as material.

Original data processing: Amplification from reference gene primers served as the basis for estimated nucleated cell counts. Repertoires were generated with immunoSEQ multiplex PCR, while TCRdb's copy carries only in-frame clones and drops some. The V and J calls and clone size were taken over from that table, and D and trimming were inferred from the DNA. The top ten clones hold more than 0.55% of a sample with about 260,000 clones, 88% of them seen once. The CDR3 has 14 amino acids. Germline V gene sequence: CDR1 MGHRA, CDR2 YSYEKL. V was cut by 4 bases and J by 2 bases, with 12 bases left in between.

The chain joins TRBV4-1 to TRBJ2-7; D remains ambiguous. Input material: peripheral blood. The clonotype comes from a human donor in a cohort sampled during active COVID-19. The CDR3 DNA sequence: TGCGCCAGCAGCCTTTCAGGCCGCGCCTACGAGCAGTACTTC. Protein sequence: CASSLSGRAYEQYF.